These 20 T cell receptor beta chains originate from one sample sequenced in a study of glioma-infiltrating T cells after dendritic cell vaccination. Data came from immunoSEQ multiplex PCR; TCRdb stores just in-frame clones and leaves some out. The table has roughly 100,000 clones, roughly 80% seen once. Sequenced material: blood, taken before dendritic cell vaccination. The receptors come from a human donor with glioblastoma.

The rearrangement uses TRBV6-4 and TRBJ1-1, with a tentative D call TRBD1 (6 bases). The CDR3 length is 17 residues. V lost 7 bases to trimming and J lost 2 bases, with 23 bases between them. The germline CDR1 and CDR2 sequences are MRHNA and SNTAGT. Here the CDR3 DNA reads TGTGCCAGCAAAGAACAGGGAAACTGGGGCAAAAACACTGAAGCTTTCTTT. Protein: CASKEQGNWGKNTEAFF.

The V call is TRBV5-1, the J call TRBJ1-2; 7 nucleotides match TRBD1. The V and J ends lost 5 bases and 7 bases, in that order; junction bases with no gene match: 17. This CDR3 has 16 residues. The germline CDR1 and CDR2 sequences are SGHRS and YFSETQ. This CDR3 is CASSRMGFTGATGYTF. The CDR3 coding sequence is TGCGCCAGCAGTCGTATGGGGTTTACAGGGGCGACTGGCTACACCTTC.

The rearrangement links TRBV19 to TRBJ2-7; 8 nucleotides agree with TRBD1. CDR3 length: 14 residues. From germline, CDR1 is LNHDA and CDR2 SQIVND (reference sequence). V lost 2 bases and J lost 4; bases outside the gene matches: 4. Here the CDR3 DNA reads TGTGCCAGTAGTATACCTAGGACAGGGTACGAGCAGTACTTC. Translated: CASSIPRTGYEQYF.

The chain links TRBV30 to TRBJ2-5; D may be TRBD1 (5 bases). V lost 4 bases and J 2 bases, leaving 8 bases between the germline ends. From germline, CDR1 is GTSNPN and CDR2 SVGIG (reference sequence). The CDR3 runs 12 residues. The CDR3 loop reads CAWINRQETQYF. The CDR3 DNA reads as TGTGCCTGGATCAACAGGCAAGAGACCCAGTACTTC.

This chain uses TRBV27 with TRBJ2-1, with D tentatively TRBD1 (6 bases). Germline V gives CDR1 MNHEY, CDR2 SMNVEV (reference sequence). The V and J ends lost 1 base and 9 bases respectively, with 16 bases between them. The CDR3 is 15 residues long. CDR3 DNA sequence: TGTGCCAGCAGTTTATGGTCGGCCACAGGGAGTGAGCAGTTCTTC. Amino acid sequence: CASSLWSATGSEQFF.

In DNA, the CDR3 is TGCGCCAGCAGCCAAGAGCGAATTTCGGACATGGGTTTCCGCACTGAAGCTTTCTTT. Translated, it gives CASSQERISDMGFRTEAFF. The chain carries TRBV4-1 and TRBJ1-1; D may be TRBD1 (5 bases). This CDR3 contains 19 residues. CDR1 is MGHRA, CDR2 YSYEKL, per germline. Trimming left V 0 bases short and J 4 bases short, with 24 bases between.

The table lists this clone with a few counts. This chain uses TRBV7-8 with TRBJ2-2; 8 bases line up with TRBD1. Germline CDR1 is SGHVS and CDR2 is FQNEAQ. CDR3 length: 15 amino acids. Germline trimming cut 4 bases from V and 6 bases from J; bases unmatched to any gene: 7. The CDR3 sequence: CASSYIQGAAGELFF. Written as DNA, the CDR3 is TGTGCCAGCAGCTATATTCAGGGGGCGGCCGGGGAGCTGTTTTTT.

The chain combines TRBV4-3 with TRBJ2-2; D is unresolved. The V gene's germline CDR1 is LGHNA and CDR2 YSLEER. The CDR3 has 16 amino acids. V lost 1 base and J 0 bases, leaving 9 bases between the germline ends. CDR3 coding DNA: TGCGCCAGCAGCCAAGGGCGGATCGCGAACACCGGGGAGCTGTTTTTT. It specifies CASSQGRIANTGELFF.

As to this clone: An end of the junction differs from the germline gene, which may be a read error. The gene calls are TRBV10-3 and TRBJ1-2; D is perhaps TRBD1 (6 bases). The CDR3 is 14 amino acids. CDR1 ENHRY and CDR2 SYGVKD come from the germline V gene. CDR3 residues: CASSYLSGADGYTF. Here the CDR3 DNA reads TGTGCCAGCAGTTACCTGTCAGGGGCGGATGGCTACACCTTC.

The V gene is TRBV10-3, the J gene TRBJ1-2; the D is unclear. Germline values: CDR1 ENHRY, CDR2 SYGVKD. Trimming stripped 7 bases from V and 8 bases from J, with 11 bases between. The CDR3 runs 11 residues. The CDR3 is CAITPGYGYTF. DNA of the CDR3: TGTGCCATCACTCCGGGGTACGGCTACACCTTC.

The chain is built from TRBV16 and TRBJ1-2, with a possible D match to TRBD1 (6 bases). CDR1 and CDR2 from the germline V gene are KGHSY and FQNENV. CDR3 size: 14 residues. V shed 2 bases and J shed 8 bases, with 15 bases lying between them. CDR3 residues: CASSQRRTVSGYTF. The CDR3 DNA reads TGTGCCAGCAGCCAAAGACGGACAGTTAGCGGCTACACCTTC.

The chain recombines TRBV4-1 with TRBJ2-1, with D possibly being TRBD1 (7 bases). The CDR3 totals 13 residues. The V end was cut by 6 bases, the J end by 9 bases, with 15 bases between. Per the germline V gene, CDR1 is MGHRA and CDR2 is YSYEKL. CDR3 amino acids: CASSQGGKGEQFF. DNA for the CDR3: TGCGCCAGCAGTCAGGGGGGAAAAGGTGAGCAGTTCTTC.

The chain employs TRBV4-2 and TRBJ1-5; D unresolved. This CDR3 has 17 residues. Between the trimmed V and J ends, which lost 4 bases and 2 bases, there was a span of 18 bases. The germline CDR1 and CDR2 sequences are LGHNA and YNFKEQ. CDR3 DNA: TGTGCCAGCAGCCGAACGGGGTACGGGGATGGCAATCAGCCCCAGCATTTT. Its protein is CASSRTGYGDGNQPQHF.

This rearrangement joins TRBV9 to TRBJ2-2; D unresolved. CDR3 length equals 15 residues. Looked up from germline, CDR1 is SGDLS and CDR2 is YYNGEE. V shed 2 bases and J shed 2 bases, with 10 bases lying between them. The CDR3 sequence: CASSVAATNTGELFF. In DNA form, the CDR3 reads TGTGCCAGCAGCGTCGCGGCTACCAACACCGGGGAGCTGTTTTTT. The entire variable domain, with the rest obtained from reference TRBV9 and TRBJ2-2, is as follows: DSGVTQTPKHLITATGQRVTLRCSPRSGDLSVYWYQQSLDQGLQFLIQYYNGEERAKGNILERFSAQQFPDLHSELNLSSLELGDSALYFCASSVAATNTGELFFGEGSRLTVL.

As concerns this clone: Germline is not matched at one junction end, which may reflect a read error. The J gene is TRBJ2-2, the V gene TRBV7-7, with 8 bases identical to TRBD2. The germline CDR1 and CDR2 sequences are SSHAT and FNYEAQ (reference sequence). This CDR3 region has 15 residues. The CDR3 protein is CASSPHSGGAGELFF. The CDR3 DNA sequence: TGTGCTAGCAGCCCTCATTCGGGGGGGGCCGGGGAGCTGTTTTTT.

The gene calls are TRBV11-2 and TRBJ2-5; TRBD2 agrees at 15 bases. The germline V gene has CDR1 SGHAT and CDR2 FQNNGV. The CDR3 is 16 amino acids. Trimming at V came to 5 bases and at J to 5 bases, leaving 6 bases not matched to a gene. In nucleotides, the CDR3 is TGTGCCAGCAGCCTCGGACTAGCGGGGGGGCGGGAGACCCAGTACTTC. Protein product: CASSLGLAGGRETQYF.

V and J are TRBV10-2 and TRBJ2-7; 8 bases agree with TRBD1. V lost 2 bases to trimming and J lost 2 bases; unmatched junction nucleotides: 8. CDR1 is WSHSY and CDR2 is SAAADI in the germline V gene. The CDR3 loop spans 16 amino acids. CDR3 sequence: CASSEPGTGHPYEQYF. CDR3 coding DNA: TGCGCCAGCAGTGAGCCGGGGACAGGACACCCCTACGAGCAGTACTTC.

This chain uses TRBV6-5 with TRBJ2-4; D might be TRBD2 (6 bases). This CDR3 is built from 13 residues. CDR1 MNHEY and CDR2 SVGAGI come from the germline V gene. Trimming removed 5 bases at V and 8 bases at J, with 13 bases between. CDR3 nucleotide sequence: TGTGCCAGCAGTACCCCCGGGACTGACATTCAGTACTTC. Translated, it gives CASSTPGTDIQYF.

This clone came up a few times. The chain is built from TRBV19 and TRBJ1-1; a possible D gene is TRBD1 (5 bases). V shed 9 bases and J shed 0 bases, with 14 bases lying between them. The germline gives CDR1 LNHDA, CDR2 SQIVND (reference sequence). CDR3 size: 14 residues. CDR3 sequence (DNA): TGTGCCAGCGGGGGGGACCGGGTGAACACTGAAGCTTTCTTT. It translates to CASGGDRVNTEAFF.

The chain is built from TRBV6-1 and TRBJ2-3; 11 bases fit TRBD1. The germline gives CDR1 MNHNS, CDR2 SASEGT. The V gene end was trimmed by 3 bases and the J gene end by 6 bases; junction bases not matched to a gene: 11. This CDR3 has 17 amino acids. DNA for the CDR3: TGTGCCAGCAGTGACAACGTCGGGACAGGGGGGCCGGATACGCAGTATTTT. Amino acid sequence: CASSDNVGTGGPDTQYF.